This TCR beta chain was captured by sequencing in a study of cytomegalovirus exposure and HLA in healthy donors. This clone came up a few times. Primers included in the PCR were 60 Vbeta and 13 Jbeta primers. Clones were sequenced by immunoSEQ multiplex PCR, and TCRdb holds only the in-frame ones, with some missing. This table holds around 190,000 clones, around 82% found once. Germline CDR1 reads SGHDT; CDR2 reads YYEEEE. V shed 4 bases, J shed 6 bases, and the junction held 4 bases outside the gene matches. The CDR3 runs 15 residues. Material: PBMCs. The origin of this receptor is a man in his forties or fifties in good health and CMV-seronegative. The rearrangement joins TRBV5-6 to TRBJ2-4, with 13 bases aligning to TRBD2. This CDR3 reads CASSQGLAGLNIQYF. The CDR3 coding sequence is TGTGCCAGCAGCCAGGGACTAGCGGGATTAAACATTCAGTACTTC.